Listed below are T cell receptor beta chains from one sample, sequenced in a study of beta chain features in type 1 diabetes. Profiling relied on immunoSEQ multiplex PCR, and the TCRdb table lists in-frame clones only, not all of them. The sample yields hundreds of thousands of clones, around a sixth seen once. The sequencing input was naive CD4+ T cells from blood. All receptors derive from a man aged 18 to 30 in good health. CDR3s include the opening cysteine and the closing phenylalanine or tryptophan. Each record gives: clone size, D gene, J gene, V gene, CDR3 protein, CDR3 DNA. D genes are given only for firm matches. For some rows the clone size is stated as once, few or many, or as a class when expanded; others skip it.

. . TRBJ2-2 TRBV5-4 CASTRGGGGSTGELFF TGTGCCAGCACCCGAGGGGGCGGGGGGTCCACCGGGGAGCTGTTTTTT
. . TRBJ1-2 TRBV7-6 CASSLGGARGYGYTF TGTGCCAGCAGCTTAGGAGGGGCGCGGGGCTATGGCTACACCTTC
. . TRBJ1-5 TRBV7-2 CASSLVGEPQHF TGTGCCAGCAGCTTAGTCGGGGAGCCCCAGCATTTT
. . TRBJ1-2 TRBV7-2 CASSLISSYGYTF TGTGCCAGCAGCTTAATCTCCAGCTATGGCTACACCTTC
. . TRBJ1-1 TRBV7-7 CASSRIQNTEAFF TGTGCTAGCAGTCGAATACAGAACACTGAAGCTTTCTTT
. . TRBJ2-3 TRBV14 CASSHRLVLDTQYF TGTGCCAGCAGCCACCGACTAGTCCTAGATACGCAGTATTTT
. . TRBJ2-7 TRBV7-7 CASSLAPVTEQYF TGTGCCAGCAGCTTAGCGCCGGTAACGGAGCAGTACTTC
. . TRBJ2-5 TRBV2 CATQQGKETQYF TGTGCCACACAACAAGGAAAAGAGACCCAGTACTTC
. TRBD1 TRBJ2-4 TRBV6-1 CASSTGEWGKNIQYF TGTGCCAGCTCAACAGGGGAATGGGGTAAAAACATTCAGTACTTC
. . TRBJ2-4 TRBV2 CASSDRTAKNIQYF TGTGCCAGCAGTGACAGGACAGCCAAAAACATTCAGTACTTC
. . TRBJ1-2 TRBV6-1 CASSEKGDMGYGYTF TGTGCCAGCAGTGAAAAGGGGGATATGGGCTATGGCTACACCTTC
few . TRBJ1-5 TRBV5-6 CASSFYGRGGNQPQHF TGTGCCAGCAGCTTTTATGGCCGTGGGGGCAATCAGCCCCAGCATTTT
few . TRBJ1-1 TRBV5-1 CASSLPGLNTEAFF TGCGCCAGCAGCTTACCAGGCCTGAACACTGAAGCTTTCTTT
. . TRBJ1-2 TRBV10-3 CAISEPGRANYGYTF TGTGCCATCAGTGAACCAGGGAGAGCTAACTATGGCTACACCTTC
. . TRBJ2-7 TRBV4-3 CASSQEGSSYEQYF TGCGCCAGCAGCCAAGAGGGCAGTAGCTACGAGCAGTACTTC
. . TRBJ2-7 TRBV6-5 CASSPTGRGSYEQYF TGTGCCAGCAGCCCCACAGGACGGGGCTCCTACGAGCAGTACTTC
few . TRBJ1-1 TRBV5-1 CASSLVGTEAFF TGCGCCAGCAGCTTGGTGGGGACTGAAGCTTTCTTT
. TRBD2 TRBJ2-1 TRBV6-5 CASSSPGLAGADEQFF TGTGCCAGCAGTTCCCCGGGACTAGCGGGAGCGGATGAGCAGTTCTTC
. TRBD1 TRBJ1-2 TRBV7-9 CASSRGTGSGSDGYTF TGTGCCAGCAGCCGTGGGACAGGGAGCGGGAGCGATGGCTACACCTTC
. TRBD1 TRBJ2-7 TRBV4-2 CASSQPLGQSYEQYF TGTGCCAGCAGCCAACCCCTGGGACAGTCCTACGAGCAGTACTTC
. . TRBJ1-4 TRBV27 CASRPPGNRNEKLFF TGTGCCAGCAGACCCCCAGGAAACCGAAATGAAAAACTGTTTTTT
. . TRBJ2-3 TRBV6-4 CASSESISEGYTDTQYF TGTGCCAGCAGCGAATCGATCTCCGAGGGGTACACAGATACGCAGTATTTT
. . TRBJ1-6 TRBV20-1 CSASEGSPLHF TGCAGTGCTAGCGAGGGGTCACCCCTCCACTTT
few . TRBJ2-6 TRBV6-5 CASSKPGANVLTF TGTGCCAGCAGTAAGCCCGGGGCCAACGTCCTGACTTTC
. . TRBJ2-1 TRBV19 CASSMGGGLLFNEQFF TGTGCCAGTAGTATGGGCGGGGGCCTCCTTTTCAATGAGCAGTTCTTC
. TRBD2 TRBJ2-5 TRBV4-3 CASSRGGQETQYF TGCGCCAGCAGCCGGGGAGGGCAAGAGACCCAGTACTTC
few TRBD1 TRBJ2-3 TRBV30 CAWQQGAGTDTQYF TGTGCCTGGCAACAGGGGGCTGGCACAGATACGCAGTATTTT
. . TRBJ2-7 TRBV19 CASGSRDGYEQYF TGTGCCAGTGGAAGCCGGGACGGCTACGAGCAGTACTTC
few . TRBJ1-5 TRBV6-1 CASWGGEQPQHF TGTGCCAGCTGGGGCGGGGAACAGCCCCAGCATTTT
. . TRBJ2-1 TRBV5-6 CASTLRATLTYNEQFF TGTGCCAGCACACTCAGGGCGACCCTAACCTACAATGAGCAGTTCTTC
. . TRBJ1-6 TRBV13 CASSPKSSYNSPLHF TGTGCCAGCAGCCCCAAAAGCTCCTATAATTCACCCCTCCACTTT
. . TRBJ2-6 TRBV18 CASSPVGLYSGANVLTF TGTGCCAGCTCACCAGTCGGACTCTATTCTGGGGCCAACGTCCTGACTTTC
. . TRBJ2-3 TRBV18 CASSPGRQITDTQYF TGTGCCAGCTCACCAGGGCGACAGATCACAGATACGCAGTATTTT
. . TRBJ2-1 TRBV5-4 CASSSAKNSYNEQFF TGTGCCAGCAGCTCGGCTAAGAACTCCTACAATGAGCAGTTCTTC
. TRBD2 TRBJ2-1 TRBV7-2 CASSLSLADNNEQFF TGTGCCAGCAGCTTAAGTCTAGCGGACAACAATGAGCAGTTCTTC
. TRBD1 TRBJ2-6 TRBV7-9 CASRETKGTAVSGANVLTF TGTGCCAGCAGGGAAACAAAGGGGACAGCGGTCTCTGGGGCCAACGTCCTGACTTTC
. . TRBJ1-1 TRBV27 CASSWGDRTEAFF TGTGCCAGCAGTTGGGGGGATCGCACTGAAGCTTTCTTT
. . TRBJ2-7 TRBV5-6 CASSLVAREYEQYF TGTGCCAGCAGCTTGGTCGCCAGGGAGTACGAGCAGTACTTC
few . TRBJ1-1 TRBV29-1 CSVGSVANTEAFF TGCAGCGTTGGTTCAGTCGCAAACACTGAAGCTTTCTTT
. . TRBJ2-7 TRBV28 CASSLLGQVYEQYF TGTGCCAGCAGTTTATTGGGACAAGTGTACGAGCAGTACTTC
few . TRBJ2-7 TRBV2 CASSDRDGLSEQYF TGTGCCAGCAGTGACCGGGACGGTCTCAGCGAGCAGTACTTC
few . TRBJ2-3 TRBV30 CAWSVGGSTDTQYF TGTGCCTGGAGTGTGGGAGGTAGCACAGATACGCAGTATTTT
few TRBD1 TRBJ2-7 TRBV10-3 CAISGTGGTYEQYF TGTGCCATCAGTGGGACAGGGGGCACCTACGAGCAGTACTTC
. . TRBJ2-1 TRBV21-1 CASSKARAGGPRNEQFF TGTGCCAGCAGCAAAGCGCGAGCGGGAGGGCCGAGGAATGAGCAGTTCTTC
. . TRBJ1-1 TRBV5-6 CASSLQASEAFF TGTGCCAGCAGCTTGCAGGCTTCTGAAGCTTTCTTT
. TRBD1 TRBJ1-5 TRBV19 CASSTLQGAPNQPQHF TGTGCCAGTAGCACACTTCAGGGGGCCCCGAATCAGCCCCAGCATTTT
few TRBD1 TRBJ1-6 TRBV10-3 CAISLDRGNSPLHF TGTGCCATCAGCCTGGACAGGGGAAATTCACCCCTCCACTTT
few TRBD2 TRBJ2-4 TRBV7-3 CASSLGSSGAQNIQYF TGTGCCAGCAGCTTAGGGTCTAGCGGGGCCCAAAACATTCAGTACTTC
few TRBD1 TRBJ2-1 TRBV15 CATSRDSKSRTGWGKSSYNEQFF TGTGCCACCAGCAGAGATTCGAAATCGCGGACAGGTTGGGGGAAGAGCTCCTACAATGAGCAGTTCTTC
few TRBD1 TRBJ1-5 TRBV4-1 CASSPSGQGVPQHF TGCGCCAGCAGCCCCAGCGGACAGGGTGTGCCCCAGCATTTT
. . TRBJ1-1 TRBV18 CASSRLGGGTEAFF TGTGCCAGCTCACGTCTCGGGGGAGGAACTGAAGCTTTCTTT
. . TRBJ2-3 TRBV6-5 CASSESYPTDTQYF TGTGCCAGCAGTGAATCGTACCCTACAGATACGCAGTATTTT
few . TRBJ2-7 TRBV5-1 CASSLSGVSKQYF TGCGCCAGCAGCTTGTCCGGGGTGTCGAAGCAGTACTTC
few TRBD2 TRBJ2-1 TRBV4-2 CASSQEGRSAGGLNEQFF TGTGCCAGCAGCCAAGAAGGAAGGTCAGCGGGGGGCCTCAATGAGCAGTTCTTC
. . TRBJ2-7 TRBV10-3 CAINFGGGTDEQYF TGTGCCATCAATTTCGGGGGCGGTACCGACGAGCAGTACTTC
few . TRBJ1-5 TRBV10-3 CAISGGQGSQPQHF TGTGCCATCAGTGGAGGCCAGGGGAGTCAGCCCCAGCATTTT
. . TRBJ1-2 TRBV6-5 CASSYGFLYGYTF TGTGCCAGCAGTTACGGGTTTCTCTATGGCTACACCTTC
. TRBD1 TRBJ1-5 TRBV18 CASSLGQVNQPQHF TGTGCCAGCTCACTGGGACAGGTCAATCAGCCCCAGCATTTT
. . TRBJ1-4 TRBV9 CASSVALWRTNEKLFF TGTGCCAGCAGCGTAGCATTATGGAGGACTAATGAAAAACTGTTTTTT
. TRBD1 TRBJ2-7 TRBV29-1 CSVEDPGQGASYEQYF TGCAGCGTTGAAGATCCGGGACAGGGGGCGAGTTACGAGCAGTACTTC